The 25 T cell receptor beta chains reported below all come from one sample, sequenced in a study of T cell changes during pregnancy in multiple sclerosis. The data were produced by immunoSEQ multiplex PCR, yet TCRdb's version contains in-frame clones alone and is incomplete. Counted here are 70,000 to 95,000 clones, roughly 91% occurring once; the ten biggest clones make up approximately 4.7%. This sample comprised peripheral blood, obtained in the first trimester of pregnancy. All receptors come from a female donor with multiple sclerosis, enrolled in a pregnancy study.

The chain uses TRBV5-1 and TRBJ2-1; maybe TRBD1 (6 bases). Per the germline V gene, CDR1 is SGHRS and CDR2 is YFSETQ. This CDR3 is 14 amino acids long. Trimming took 3 bases from V and 10 from J, leaving 17 bases between them. For the CDR3, the DNA is TGCGCCAGCAGCTCGCCGGAACAGGGTGGCGAGCAGTTCTTC. It yields the protein CASSSPEQGGEQFF.

The chain is built from TRBV4-1 and TRBJ1-1; no reliable D call. Trimming removed 1 base at V and 7 bases at J, with 4 bases between. Germline lookup yields CDR1 MGHRA and CDR2 YSYEKL. There are 11 residues in the CDR3. CDR3: CASSQAREAFF. The CDR3 coding sequence is TGCGCCAGCAGCCAAGCGCGTGAAGCTTTCTTT.

This chain links TRBV7-9 with TRBJ1-4, with a weak D call TRBD1 (5 bases). The CDR3 loop spans 17 amino acids. The germline CDR1 and CDR2 sequences are SEHNR and FQNEAQ (reference sequence). V was pared by 5 bases and J by 5 bases, with 21 bases between. CDR3 sequence (DNA): TGTGCCAGCAGCCTCCTACCAAGGCGGGACTTGAATGAAAAACTGTTTTTT. Translation: CASSLLPRRDLNEKLFF.

The chain is built from TRBV9 and TRBJ2-1; tentatively, D is TRBD2 (7 bases). The CDR3 totals 16 residues. From germline, CDR1 is SGDLS and CDR2 YYNGEE. V shed 0 bases and J shed 3 bases, with 13 bases lying between them. The CDR3 loop reads CASSVGSGGGYNEQFF. CDR3 sequence (DNA): TGTGCCAGCAGCGTAGGCTCGGGGGGCGGCTACAATGAGCAGTTCTTC.

V and J are TRBV27 and TRBJ2-1; D call uncertain. This CDR3 has 12 residues. Germline loops: CDR1 MNHEY, CDR2 SMNVEV (reference sequence). V was trimmed by 5 bases and J by 6 bases, leaving 8 bases between them. In DNA form, the CDR3 reads TGTGCCAGCAGTACTGAGAGCAATGAGCAGTTCTTC. It translates to CASSTESNEQFF.

The V and J genes are TRBV6-1 and TRBJ2-2, with D possibly TRBD2 on 5 matching bases. This CDR3 is built from 11 residues. Trimming took 10 bases from V and 7 from J, leaving 10 bases between them. CDR1 and CDR2 (germline): MNHNS, SASEGT. CDR3 in amino acids: CATTEGGELFF. CDR3 bases: TGTGCCACAACAGAGGGCGGGGAGCTGTTTTTT.

The chain couples TRBV5-1 to TRBJ2-5; a weak D match, TRBD2 (5 bases). Germline CDR1 SGHRS, CDR2 YFSETQ. CDR3 length equals 14 residues. V dropped 3 bases and J dropped 1 base, with 10 bases sitting between them. Here the CDR3 reads CASSWELSQETQYF. The DNA for the CDR3 is TGCGCCAGCAGCTGGGAGTTGTCCCAAGAGACCCAGTACTTC.

The chain couples TRBV6-1 to TRBJ2-1; D is perhaps TRBD2 (6 bases). Germline V gene data show CDR1 as MNHNS and CDR2 as SASEGT. The V gene lost 3 bases and the J gene lost 10 bases, with 10 bases spanning the gap. The CDR3 extends over 12 amino acids. This CDR3 reads CASSDGEAEQFF. CDR3 sequence (DNA): TGTGCCAGCAGTGACGGGGAGGCCGAGCAGTTCTTC.

The chain employs TRBV11-2 and TRBJ1-4; D is unclear. V was pared by 2 bases and J by 8 bases, with 15 bases between. The length of the CDR3 is 15 residues. The germline V gene has CDR1 SGHAT and CDR2 FQNNGV. This CDR3 reads CASSLWEGGREKLFF. Written as DNA, the CDR3 is TGTGCCAGCAGCTTATGGGAGGGAGGGAGGGAAAAACTGTTTTTT.

The genes are TRBV27 and TRBJ2-3; D unclear. This CDR3 contains 15 residues. Trimming took 3 bases from V and 1 from J, leaving 11 bases between them. Germline CDR1 reads MNHEY; CDR2 reads SMNVEV (reference sequence). The CDR3 sequence: CASSLIDRGTDTQYF. The CDR3 DNA follows: TGTGCCAGCAGTTTGATTGACCGGGGCACAGATACGCAGTATTTT.

CDR3 nucleotide sequence: TGTGCCAGCAGGGACCTCGGGGGGGCGTATTTT. It specifies CASRDLGGAYF. The chain joins TRBV2 to TRBJ2-3, with TRBD2 matching over 8 bases. This CDR3 comprises 11 residues. CDR1 is SNHLY and CDR2 is FYNNEI in the germline V gene. Losses at the gene ends were 6 bases for V and 14 bases for J; bases not matched to a gene: 7.

CDR3 sequence reads: CASSLWLSNEQYF. In DNA, the CDR3 is TGTGCCAGCAGCTTATGGCTCTCGAACGAGCAGTACTTC. The chain recombines TRBV7-9 with TRBJ2-7, with unresolved D. V was clipped by 2 bases and J by 5 bases, with 10 bases between them. CDR3 length equals 13 residues. Germline V lookup: CDR1 SEHNR, CDR2 FQNEAQ (reference sequence).

CDR3 nucleotides: TGTGCCAGCGCGTCGGACAGGGTGAATTCACCCCTCCACTTT. Its protein is CASASDRVNSPLHF. The chain recombines TRBV2 with TRBJ1-6; 8 bases are a match to TRBD1. Looked up from germline, CDR1 is SNHLY and CDR2 is FYNNEI. Losses at the gene ends were 8 bases for V and 7 bases for J; bases not matched to a gene: 7. This CDR3 contains 14 residues. The full variable domain, its missing parts supplied by reference TRBV2 and TRBJ1-6, is EPEVTQTPSHQVTQMGQEVILRCVPISNHLYFYWYRQILGQKVEFLVSFYNNEISEKSEIFDDQFSVERPDGSNFTLKIRSTKLEDSAMYFCASASDRVNSPLHFGNGTRLTVT.

The J gene is TRBJ2-3, the V gene TRBV7-9; the match to TRBD1 covers 7 bases. V shed 4 bases and J 5 bases; nucleotides not matched to a gene: 6. Germline V gives CDR1 SEHNR, CDR2 FQNEAQ (reference sequence). The CDR3 is 14 amino acids. In nucleotides, the CDR3 is TGTGCCAGCAGCTACAGGGGCCCCGGAGATACGCAGTATTTT. Amino acids: CASSYRGPGDTQYF.

This clone came up once. The J gene is TRBJ2-1, the V gene TRBV7-2, with a possible D match to TRBD1 (7 bases). The CDR3 is 13 residues long. The germline V gene has CDR1 SGHTA and CDR2 FQGNSA. V gave up 3 bases and J gave up 9 bases, with 12 bases separating them. CDR3 in amino acids: CASSFGGDSEQFF. CDR3 sequence (DNA): TGTGCCAGCAGCTTTGGAGGGGACAGTGAGCAGTTCTTC.

The chain recombines TRBV5-4 with TRBJ1-2; 10 nucleotides match TRBD1. CDR1 SGHNT and CDR2 YYREEE come from the germline V gene (reference sequence). The CDR3 has 14 amino acids. The junction had 7 bases not matched to a gene; V was cut back by 4 bases and J by 7 bases. CDR3: CASSLTGGEIGYTF. The CDR3 coding sequence is TGTGCCAGCAGCCTGACAGGGGGCGAGATTGGCTACACCTTC.

The chain has TRBV18 and TRBJ1-6; TRBD1 aligns across 7 bases. This CDR3 contains 15 residues. V lost 6 bases, J lost 2 bases, and 4 bases stayed unmatched. Germline V gives CDR1 KGHSH, CDR2 LQKENI. The CDR3 reads CASSATGTYNSPLHF. CDR3 nucleotides: TGTGCCAGCTCCGCGACAGGGACCTATAATTCACCCCTCCACTTT.

The chain couples TRBV19 to TRBJ1-6; no clear D gene. The V end lost 1 base, the J end lost 5 bases, and 12 bases lay between the germline ends. Germline V gene data show CDR1 as LNHDA and CDR2 as SQIVND (reference sequence). The CDR3 totals 16 residues. CDR3 region: CASSIATGSNNSPLHF. The CDR3 nucleotides read TGTGCCAGTAGTATAGCAACCGGGAGTAATAATTCACCCCTCCACTTT.

This clone was observed a single time. The CDR3 is CASSSSTVPFNEKLFF. DNA for the CDR3: TGTGCCAGCAGCTCCTCGACAGTCCCCTTTAATGAAAAACTGTTTTTT. The chain couples TRBV7-9 to TRBJ1-4; TRBD1 might be the D (5 bases). The CDR3 sequence is 16 residues long. From germline, CDR1 is SEHNR and CDR2 FQNEAQ (reference sequence). The V end lost 4 bases, the J end lost 4 bases, and 16 bases lay between the germline ends. Based on the CDR3 plus reference TRBV7-9 and TRBJ1-4, the full variable domain is DTGVSQNPRHKITKRGQNVTFRCDPISEHNRLYWYRQTLGQGPEFLTYFQNEAQLEKSRLLSDRFSAERPKGSFSTLEIQRTEQGDSAMYLCASSSSTVPFNEKLFFGSGTQLSVL.

The chain employs TRBV20-1 and TRBJ1-1, with TRBD1 as a possible D gene (5 bases). The CDR3 extends over 11 amino acids. Trimming took off 6 bases at V and 7 bases at J, with 12 bases between the two ends. Germline loops: CDR1 DFQATT, CDR2 SNEGSKA (reference sequence). The CDR3: CSATWTLEAFF. The CDR3 coding sequence is TGCAGTGCCACTTGGACACTTGAAGCTTTCTTT.

The rearrangement uses TRBV27 and TRBJ2-7; 9 bases align to TRBD2. The J segment lost 5 bases and the V segment lost 5 bases, leaving 13 bases of the junction unmatched. Germline CDR1 reads MNHEY; CDR2 reads SMNVEV (reference sequence). The CDR3 covers 16 residues. In nucleotides, the CDR3 is TGTGCCAGCAGTCCCCCCCCCGCTAGCGGGGATAACGAGCAGTACTTC. The encoded protein is CASSPPPASGDNEQYF.

This chain joins TRBV5-8 and TRBJ1-6, with D perhaps matching TRBD1 (5 bases). CDR1 SGHTS and CDR2 YDEGEE come from the germline V gene. This CDR3 is 16 amino acids long. V lost 3 bases and J lost 0, with 10 bases in between. The DNA of the CDR3 is TGTGCCAGCAGCTCCGGGGGGAGCTCCTATAATTCACCCCTCCACTTT. Its protein product is CASSSGGSSYNSPLHF.

The chain recombines TRBV6-6 with TRBJ1-1; TRBD1 matches 7 bases. The length of the CDR3 is 14 residues. Trimming removed 6 bases from V and 2 bases from J; junction bases left unmatched: 6. Germline V gene data show CDR1 as MNHNY and CDR2 as SVGAGI (reference sequence). CDR3 in amino acids: CASRRGTANTEAFF. CDR3 bases: TGTGCCAGCAGAAGAGGGACAGCTAACACTGAAGCTTTCTTT.

J is TRBJ2-3 and V is TRBV11-3; 12 nucleotides line up with TRBD1. The V and J ends lost 5 bases and 3 bases, in that order; junction bases with no gene match: 6. This CDR3 has 16 amino acids. The germline V gene has CDR1 SGHNT and CDR2 YENEEA. The CDR3 is CASSLGTGGATDTQYF. CDR3 nucleotides: TGTGCCAGCAGCCTGGGGACAGGGGGCGCGACAGATACGCAGTATTTT.

Details on this clone: One end of the junction varies from germline; a read error may be responsible. Additional DNA sequences in this sample encode the identical CDR3. The V and J genes are TRBV29-1 and TRBJ1-2; 9 bases agree with TRBD1. The CDR3 has 12 amino acids. Germline CDR1 reads SQVTM; CDR2 reads ANQGSEA. DNA of the CDR3: TGCAGCGTGGAAGACAGGGGGTATGGCTACACCTTC. Translated, it gives CSVEDRGYGYTF.